This is a list of T cell receptor beta chains from one sample in a study of blood T cell repertoires in COVID-19. The assay was immunoSEQ multiplex PCR, and TCRdb's table has in-frame clones only and misses some. The sample yields over 85,000 clones, roughly 90% seen once. Sequenced material: peripheral blood. These receptors were obtained from a woman older than 75 with acute or convalescent COVID-19. Both conserved end residues are part of each CDR3. D genes are given only for firm matches. Size tells how often a clone was seen (once, few, many) or the class of an expanded clone, and some rows leave it out.

cdr3_aa cdr3_nt j_call v_call d_call clone_size
CASSPNTGELFF TGTGCCAGCAGCCCCAATACCGGGGAGCTGTTTTTT TRBJ2-2 TRBV7-3 . .
CASRDRTYTEAFF TGTGCCAGCAGAGACAGGACCTACACTGAAGCTTTCTTT TRBJ1-1 TRBV6-5 . .
CASSFLATHEQFF TGTGCCAGCAGCTTTTTAGCGACCCATGAGCAGTTCTTC TRBJ2-1 TRBV5-6 . .
CASSPGEGYGYTF TGTGCCAGCTCACCCGGGGAAGGCTATGGCTACACCTTC TRBJ1-2 TRBV18 . few
CATAWLLVTDTQYF TGTGCCACCGCCTGGCTACTAGTCACAGATACGCAGTATTTT TRBJ2-3 TRBV6-5 . .
CASSLVGGGPVYEQYF TGTGCCAGCAGCTTAGTGGGCGGGGGCCCTGTCTACGAGCAGTACTTC TRBJ2-7 TRBV11-2 . .
CASSEQDRELDGYTF TGTGCCAGCAGCGAGCAGGACAGGGAGTTGGATGGCTACACCTTC TRBJ1-2 TRBV9 TRBD1 .
CASSLEASGSPYEQYF TGCGCCAGCAGCTTGGAAGCTAGCGGGTCTCCCTACGAGCAGTACTTC TRBJ2-7 TRBV5-1 TRBD2 .
CASSSDRSTDTQYF TGTGCCAGCAGTTCGGACAGGAGCACAGATACGCAGTATTTT TRBJ2-3 TRBV6-5 TRBD1 .
CASSLSTGTKGRNQPQHF TGTGCCAGCAGTTTATCGACTGGGACAAAGGGGCGCAATCAGCCCCAGCATTTT TRBJ1-5 TRBV27 . .
CASSPGTSGGAWNEQFF TGTGCCAGCAGCCCCGGGACTAGCGGGGGGGCATGGAATGAGCAGTTCTTC TRBJ2-1 TRBV7-3 TRBD2 .
CASSLAGGYLGEQYF TGTGCCAGCAGCTTAGCAGGGGGTTATTTGGGGGAGCAGTACTTC TRBJ2-7 TRBV11-3 TRBD1 .
CASSLRTKRPEKLFF TGTGCCAGCAGCTTACGGACAAAACGACCTGAAAAACTGTTTTTT TRBJ1-4 TRBV5-4 . .
CASTPGSSSGANVLTF TGTGCCAGCACCCCTGGTAGTAGCTCTGGGGCCAACGTCCTGACTTTC TRBJ2-6 TRBV5-4 . few
CASSQGPAYNEQFF TGTGCCAGCAGCCAGGGGCCCGCATACAATGAGCAGTTCTTC TRBJ2-1 TRBV7-2 . once
CSVVSDKAQHF TGCAGCGTTGTCTCAGACAAGGCCCAGCATTTT TRBJ1-5 TRBV29-1 . .
CASSLEGAGAHSGYTF TGTGCCAGCAGCTTGGAAGGAGCGGGAGCACACTCTGGCTACACCTTC TRBJ1-2 TRBV5-8 . .
CASSRDRGYTQYF TGCGCCAGCTCCCGGGACAGGGGATATACGCAGTATTTT TRBJ2-3 TRBV5-1 TRBD1 .
CASSLGRDFRSNYGYTF TGTGCCAGCAGCTTGGGCAGGGATTTTAGGTCTAACTATGGCTACACCTTC TRBJ1-2 TRBV5-4 . few
CASSQQQGRGTEAFF TGTGCCAGCAGCCAACAACAGGGTCGGGGCACTGAAGCTTTCTTT TRBJ1-1 TRBV14 . .
CASSLAGSAYEQYF TGTGCCAGCAGCTTAGCAGGGTCAGCCTACGAGCAGTACTTC TRBJ2-7 TRBV11-3 . .
CASSRTGMGELFF TGTGCCAGCAGCCGGACAGGCATGGGCGAGCTGTTTTTT TRBJ2-2 TRBV5-4 TRBD1 once
CASSFSGGAYEQYF TGTGCCAGCAGCTTTAGCGGGGGGGCCTACGAGCAGTACTTC TRBJ2-7 TRBV11-3 TRBD2 .
CATSDFGADLGELFF TGTGCCACCAGTGATTTTGGGGCAGACCTCGGGGAGCTGTTTTTT TRBJ2-2 TRBV24-1 . .
CASSLESGNSPLHF TGCGCCAGCAGCTTGGAATCGGGGAATTCACCCCTCCACTTT TRBJ1-6 TRBV5-1 . .
CASSRQSTGELFF TGTGCCAGCAGTCGACAGTCCACCGGGGAGCTGTTTTTT TRBJ2-2 TRBV6-6 . once
CASRDRDIGEQFF TGTGCCAGCAGGGACAGGGACATTGGGGAGCAGTTCTTC TRBJ2-1 TRBV2 TRBD1 .
CASRPGQGGYTF TGTGCCAGCAGACCAGGACAGGGTGGCTACACCTTC TRBJ1-2 TRBV12-3/TRBV12-4 TRBD1 .
CASSIALDRDSGNTIYF TGTGCCAGTAGTATAGCCCTCGACAGGGACTCTGGAAACACCATATATTTT TRBJ1-3 TRBV19 TRBD1 .
CATRQGIGNEQFF TGTGCCACCCGCCAGGGGATAGGGAATGAGCAGTTCTTC TRBJ2-1 TRBV24-1 . .
CATSNQAGDETQYF TGTGCCACCAGTAATCAGGCCGGGGATGAGACCCAGTACTTC TRBJ2-5 TRBV24-1 . .
CASSQDRQGAYEQYF TGTGCCAGCAGCCAAGATCGACAGGGGGCTTACGAGCAGTACTTC TRBJ2-7 TRBV3-1/TRBV3-2 TRBD1 .